Here is one TCR beta chain with its context. Per the study methods: Estimated nucleated cell counts came from reference gene primer amplification. Clones were read by immunoSEQ multiplex PCR, and TCRdb kept only the in-frame ones, dropping some. The DNA gave D and trimming, while V, J and clone size come from that table. Of about 160,000 clones listed, over 70% are singletons. Participants spanned ages about 18 to 95 years and resided in about 25 US areas. This specimen comes from a study of blood T cell repertoires in COVID-19. Whole-study context: The samples span acute and convalescent COVID-19 from the United States, Italy and Spain. The analysed material was cDNA or gDNA that came from T cells, B-cell-depleted T cells, or PBMCs.

V lost 6 bases to trimming and J lost 5 bases, with 12 bases between them. CDR3 length: 13 amino acids. Germline V gene sequence: CDR1 SGHTA, CDR2 FQGNSA. This receptor was identified in a woman aged 40-49 years with acute COVID-19. The sample was PBMCs or T cells enriched from blood (not recorded which). J is TRBJ2-3 and V is TRBV7-2, with D perhaps TRBD2 (6 bases). The CDR3 spells CASSRSAGDTQYF. The CDR3 nucleotides read TGTGCCAGCAGTCGCTCAGCGGGAGATACGCAGTATTTT. The full variable domain, in which reference TRBV7-2 and TRBJ2-3 provide the parts outside the CDR3, is GAGVSQSPSNKVTEKGKDVELRCDPISGHTALYWYRQSLGQGLEFLIYFQGNSAPDKSGLPSDRFSAERTGGSVSTLTIQRTQQEDSAVYLCASSRSAGDTQYFGPGTRLTVL.